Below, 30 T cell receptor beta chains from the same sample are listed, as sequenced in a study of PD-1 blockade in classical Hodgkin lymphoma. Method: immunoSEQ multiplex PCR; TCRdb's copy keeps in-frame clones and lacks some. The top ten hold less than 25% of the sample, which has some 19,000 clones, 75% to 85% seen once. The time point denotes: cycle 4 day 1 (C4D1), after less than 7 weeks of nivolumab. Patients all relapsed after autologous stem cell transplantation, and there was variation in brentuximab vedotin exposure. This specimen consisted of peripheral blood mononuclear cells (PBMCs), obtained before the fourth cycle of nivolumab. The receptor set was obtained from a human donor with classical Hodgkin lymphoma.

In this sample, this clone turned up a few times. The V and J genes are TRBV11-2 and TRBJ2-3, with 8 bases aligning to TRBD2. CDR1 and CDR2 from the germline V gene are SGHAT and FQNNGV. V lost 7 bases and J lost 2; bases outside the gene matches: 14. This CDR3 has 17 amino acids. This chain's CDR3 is CASNPGGVREYTDTQYF. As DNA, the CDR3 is TGTGCCAGCAACCCCGGGGGGGTGAGGGAATACACAGATACGCAGTATTTT.

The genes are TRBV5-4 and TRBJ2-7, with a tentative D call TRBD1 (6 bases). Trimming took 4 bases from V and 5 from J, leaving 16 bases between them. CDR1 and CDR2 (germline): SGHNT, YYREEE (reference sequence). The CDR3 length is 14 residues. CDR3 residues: CASSTELRGHEQYF. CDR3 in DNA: TGTGCCAGCAGCACGGAACTCAGGGGCCACGAGCAGTACTTC.

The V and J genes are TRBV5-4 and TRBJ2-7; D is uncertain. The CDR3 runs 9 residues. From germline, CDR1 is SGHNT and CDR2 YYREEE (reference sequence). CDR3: CAKMCEQYV. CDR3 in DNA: TGTGCAAAGATGTGCGAGCAGTACGTC.

The CDR3 loop is CASSEHPGQQPYHLWLRYGYTF. CDR3 DNA sequence: TGTGCCAGCAGCGAACACCCGGGGCAACAGCCGTACCACCTATGGCTCCGCTATGGCTACACCTTC. The chain combines TRBV6-1 with TRBJ1-2; maybe TRBD1 (5 bases). The CDR3 is 22 amino acids. Between the trimmed V and J ends, which lost 6 bases and 4 bases, there was a span of 39 bases. The germline gives CDR1 MNHNS, CDR2 SASEGT.

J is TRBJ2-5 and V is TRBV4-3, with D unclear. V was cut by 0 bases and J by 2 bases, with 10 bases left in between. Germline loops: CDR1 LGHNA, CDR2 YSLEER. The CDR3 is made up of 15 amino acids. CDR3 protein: CASSQDAWGQETQYF. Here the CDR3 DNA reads TGCGCCAGCAGCCAAGACGCCTGGGGACAAGAGACCCAGTACTTC.

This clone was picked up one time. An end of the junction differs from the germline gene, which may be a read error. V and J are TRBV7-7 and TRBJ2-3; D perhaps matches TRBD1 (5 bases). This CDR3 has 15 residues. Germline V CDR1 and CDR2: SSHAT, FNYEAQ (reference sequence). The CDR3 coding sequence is TGTGCTAGCAGCTTAGGGGCAGGGTTCACAGATACGCAGTATTTT. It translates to CASSLGAGFTDTQYF.

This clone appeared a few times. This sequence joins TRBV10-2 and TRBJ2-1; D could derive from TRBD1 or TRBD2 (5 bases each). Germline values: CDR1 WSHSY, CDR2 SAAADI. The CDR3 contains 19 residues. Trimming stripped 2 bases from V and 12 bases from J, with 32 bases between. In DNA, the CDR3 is TGCGCCAGCAGTGAGCTGGGACGGGATGTTGCCGTTAGGGCCCCATGGCAGTTCTTC. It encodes CASSELGRDVAVRAPWQFF.

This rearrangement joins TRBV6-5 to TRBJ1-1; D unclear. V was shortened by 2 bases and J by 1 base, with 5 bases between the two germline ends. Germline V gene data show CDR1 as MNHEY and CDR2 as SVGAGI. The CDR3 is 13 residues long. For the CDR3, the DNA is TGTGCCAGCAGTTACGCAGGGAACACTGAAGCTTTCTTT. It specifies CASSYAGNTEAFF.

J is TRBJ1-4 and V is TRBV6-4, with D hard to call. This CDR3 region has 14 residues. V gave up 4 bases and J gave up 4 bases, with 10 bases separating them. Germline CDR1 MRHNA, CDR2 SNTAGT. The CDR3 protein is CASSAVVGNEKLFF. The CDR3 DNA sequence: TGTGCCAGCAGTGCGGTCGTCGGTAATGAAAAACTGTTTTTT.

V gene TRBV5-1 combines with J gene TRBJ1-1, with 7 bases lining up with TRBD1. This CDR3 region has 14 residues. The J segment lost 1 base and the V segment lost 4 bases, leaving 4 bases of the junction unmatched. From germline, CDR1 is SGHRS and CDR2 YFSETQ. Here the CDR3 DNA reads TGCGCCAGCAGCAGGGGACAGACGAACACTGAAGCTTTCTTT. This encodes CASSRGQTNTEAFF.

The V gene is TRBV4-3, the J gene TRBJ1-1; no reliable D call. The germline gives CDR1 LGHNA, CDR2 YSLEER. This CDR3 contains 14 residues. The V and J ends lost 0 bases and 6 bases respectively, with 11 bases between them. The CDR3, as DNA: TGCGCCAGCAGCCAAGATCATCAGAGGGCTGAAGCTTTCTTT. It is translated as CASSQDHQRAEAFF.

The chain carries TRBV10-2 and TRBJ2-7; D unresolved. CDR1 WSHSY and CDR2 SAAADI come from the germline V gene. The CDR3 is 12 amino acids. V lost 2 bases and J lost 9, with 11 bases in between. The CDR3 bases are TGCGCCAGCAGTGAGAAGGCCGGCGGGCAGTACGTC. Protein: CASSEKAGGQYV.

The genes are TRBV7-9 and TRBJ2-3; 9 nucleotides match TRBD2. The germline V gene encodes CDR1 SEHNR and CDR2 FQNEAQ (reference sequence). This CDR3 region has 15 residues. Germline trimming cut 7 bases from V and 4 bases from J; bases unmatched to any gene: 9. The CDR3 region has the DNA TGTGCCAGCACGACGCGGGAGGGCCTTCCAGATACGCAGTATTTT. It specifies CASTTREGLPDTQYF.

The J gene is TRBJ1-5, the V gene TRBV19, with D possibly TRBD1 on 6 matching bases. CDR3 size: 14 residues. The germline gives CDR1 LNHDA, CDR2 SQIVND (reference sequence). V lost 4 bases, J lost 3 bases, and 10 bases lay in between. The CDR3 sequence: CASSKGTPNQPQHF. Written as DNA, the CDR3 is TGTGCCAGTAGTAAAGGGACACCCAATCAGCCCCAGCATTTT.

CDR3 nucleotide sequence: TGTGCCAGCAGAACAGCTTCTGGAAACACCATATATTTT. This gives the protein CASRTASGNTIYF. J is TRBJ1-3 and V is TRBV2; D is unclear. CDR1 and CDR2 from the germline V gene are SNHLY and FYNNEI. Trimming removed 6 bases at V and 1 base at J, with 7 bases between. CDR3 size: 13 residues.

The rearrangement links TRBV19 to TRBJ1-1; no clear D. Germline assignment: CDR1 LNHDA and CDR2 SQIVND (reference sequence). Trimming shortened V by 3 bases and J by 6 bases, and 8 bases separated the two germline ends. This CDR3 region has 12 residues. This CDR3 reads CASSIDASEAFF. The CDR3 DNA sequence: TGTGCCAGTAGTATCGATGCTTCTGAAGCTTTCTTT.

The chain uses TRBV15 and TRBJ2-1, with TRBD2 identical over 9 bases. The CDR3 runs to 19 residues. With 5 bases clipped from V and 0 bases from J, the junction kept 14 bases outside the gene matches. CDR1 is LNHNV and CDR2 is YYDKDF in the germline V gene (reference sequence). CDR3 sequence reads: CATSGGGERGASSYNEQFF. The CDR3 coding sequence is TGTGCCACCAGCGGAGGAGGGGAGCGGGGGGCGAGCTCCTACAATGAGCAGTTCTTC.

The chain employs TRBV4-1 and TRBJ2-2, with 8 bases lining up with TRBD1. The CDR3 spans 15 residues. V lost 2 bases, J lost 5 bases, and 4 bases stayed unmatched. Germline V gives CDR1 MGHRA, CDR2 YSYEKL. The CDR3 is CASSQPRTGTGELFF. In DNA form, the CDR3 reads TGCGCCAGCAGCCAACCTAGGACAGGGACCGGGGAGCTGTTTTTT.

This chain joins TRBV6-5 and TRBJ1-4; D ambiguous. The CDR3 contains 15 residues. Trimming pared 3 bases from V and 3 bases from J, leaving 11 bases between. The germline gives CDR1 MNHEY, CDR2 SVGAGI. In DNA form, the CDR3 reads TGTGCCAGCAGTTATACGACCGGTCCTAATGAAAAACTGTTTTTT. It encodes CASSYTTGPNEKLFF.

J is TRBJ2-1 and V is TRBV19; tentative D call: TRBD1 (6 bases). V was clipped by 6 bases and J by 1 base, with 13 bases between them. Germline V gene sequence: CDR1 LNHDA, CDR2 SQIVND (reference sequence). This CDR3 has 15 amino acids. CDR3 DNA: TGTGCCAGTAGGAGAGAACAGGGTTCCTACAATGAGCAGTTCTTC. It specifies CASRREQGSYNEQFF.

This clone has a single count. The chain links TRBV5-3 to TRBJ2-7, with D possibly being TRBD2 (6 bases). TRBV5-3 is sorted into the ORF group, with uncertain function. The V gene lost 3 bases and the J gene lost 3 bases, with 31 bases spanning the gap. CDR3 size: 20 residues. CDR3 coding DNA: TGTGCCAGAAGCTCCGTACGGTCCGGAGAAGAGACCTCGGGAGTCTACGAGCAGTACTTC. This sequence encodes CARSSVRSGEETSGVYEQYF.

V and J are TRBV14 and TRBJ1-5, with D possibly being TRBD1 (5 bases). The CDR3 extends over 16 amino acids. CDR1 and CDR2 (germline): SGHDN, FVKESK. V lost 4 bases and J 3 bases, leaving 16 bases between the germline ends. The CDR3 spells CASSPIQGPHNQPQHF. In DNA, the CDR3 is TGTGCCAGCAGCCCAATTCAGGGTCCCCACAATCAGCCCCAGCATTTT.

CDR3 sequence reads: CASLRNRGYGYTF. The CDR3 DNA follows: TGTGCCAGCCTTCGAAACAGGGGGTATGGCTACACCTTC. The chain carries TRBV2 and TRBJ1-2; 8 nucleotides match TRBD1. The germline CDR1 and CDR2 sequences are SNHLY and FYNNEI. J lost 5 bases, V lost 8 bases, and 7 bases had no gene match. The CDR3 is 13 amino acids.

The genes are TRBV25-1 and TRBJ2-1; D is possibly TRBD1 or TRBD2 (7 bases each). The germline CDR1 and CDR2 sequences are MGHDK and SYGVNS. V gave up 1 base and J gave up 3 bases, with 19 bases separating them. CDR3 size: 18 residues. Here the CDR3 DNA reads TGTGCCAGCAGTGAATTACAGGGGTGGGAGGGTAACTACAATGAGCAGTTCTTC. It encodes CASSELQGWEGNYNEQFF. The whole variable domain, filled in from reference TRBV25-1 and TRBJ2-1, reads EADIYQTPRYLVIGTGKKITLECSQTMGHDKMYWYQQDPGMELHLIHYSYGVNSTEKGDLSSESTVSRIRTEHFPLTLESARPSHTSQYLCASSELQGWEGNYNEQFFGPGTRLTVL.

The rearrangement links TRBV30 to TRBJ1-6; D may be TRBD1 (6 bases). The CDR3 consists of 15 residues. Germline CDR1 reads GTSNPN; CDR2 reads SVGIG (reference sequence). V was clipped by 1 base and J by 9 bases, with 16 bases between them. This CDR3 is CAWSGNREEGSPLHF. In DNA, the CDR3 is TGTGCCTGGAGTGGCAACAGGGAGGAGGGTTCACCCCTCCACTTT.

CDR3: CASSLGRAVSYNEQFF. For the CDR3, the DNA is TGCGCCAGCAGCTTGGGGCGAGCGGTCTCCTACAATGAGCAGTTCTTC. The gene calls are TRBV5-1 and TRBJ2-1, with D tentatively TRBD2 (5 bases). This CDR3 region has 16 residues. Germline V gives CDR1 SGHRS, CDR2 YFSETQ. Trimming removed 0 bases at V and 0 bases at J, with 10 bases between.

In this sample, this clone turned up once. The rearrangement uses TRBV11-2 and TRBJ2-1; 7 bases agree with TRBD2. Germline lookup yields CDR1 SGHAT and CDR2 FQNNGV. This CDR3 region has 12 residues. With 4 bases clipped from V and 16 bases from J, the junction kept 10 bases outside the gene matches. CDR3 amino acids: CASSYTSAIPFF. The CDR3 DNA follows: TGTGCCAGCAGCTATACTAGCGCCATACCCTTCTTC. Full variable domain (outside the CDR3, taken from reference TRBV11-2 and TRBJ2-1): EAGVAQSPRYKIIEKRQSVAFWCNPISGHATLYWYQQILGQGPKLLIQFQNNGVVDDSQLPKDRFSAERLKGVDSTLKIQPAKLEDSAVYLCASSYTSAIPFFGPGTRLTVL.

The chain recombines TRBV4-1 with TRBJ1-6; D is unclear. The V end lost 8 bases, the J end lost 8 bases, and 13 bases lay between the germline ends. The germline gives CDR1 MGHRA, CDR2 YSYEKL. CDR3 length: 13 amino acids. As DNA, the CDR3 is TGCGCCAGCTCAATTAACGGGGATTCACCCCTCCACTTT. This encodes CASSINGDSPLHF.

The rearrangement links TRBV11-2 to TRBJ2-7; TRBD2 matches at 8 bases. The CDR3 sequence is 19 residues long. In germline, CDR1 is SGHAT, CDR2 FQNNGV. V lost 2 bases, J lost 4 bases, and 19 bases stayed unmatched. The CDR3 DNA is TGTGCCAGCAGCTTATTGTCAGCGGGAGTGGTTTCCTCGGTGTACGAGCAGTACTTC. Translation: CASSLLSAGVVSSVYEQYF.

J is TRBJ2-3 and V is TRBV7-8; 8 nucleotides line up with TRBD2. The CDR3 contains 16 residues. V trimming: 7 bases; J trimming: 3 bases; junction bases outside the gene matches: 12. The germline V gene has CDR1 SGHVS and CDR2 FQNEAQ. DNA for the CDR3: TGTGCCAGCACCCTGGGCCATAGCGGGATAACAGATACGCAGTATTTT. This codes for CASTLGHSGITDTQYF.